This TCR beta chain was retrieved from a study of vaccination and CD4 T cells after COVID-19. Germline V gene data show CDR1 as LGHNA and CDR2 as YNFKEQ. The J segment lost 2 bases and the V segment lost 0 bases, leaving 6 bases of the junction unmatched. The CDR3 loop spans 16 amino acids. Remarks on this clonotype: The antigen remains undetermined.

The Oncomine TCR Beta short-read assay was applied to DNA of cultured CD4+ T cells. TCRdb independently ran MiXCR on the PCR reads; one entry per CDR3 protein. There are under 30,000 distinct CDR3 sequences in the sample; approximately 39% occur only once, and approximately 7.5% lies in the top ten. Treatment reported: approximately 9-day PBMC culture with coronavirus spike peptide pools or control peptides (ViraFEST assay). Study-level findings and limits: A nonsignificant median increase from approximately 23 to 38 SARS-CoV-2-reactive clonotypes was observed.

Sequencing was done on a sample of CD4+ T cells from blood, cultured in vitro. The chain employs TRBV4-2 and TRBJ2-5; TRBD1 aligns across 7 bases. This sequence originates from a human donor who had recovered from COVID-19. Here the CDR3 DNA reads TGTGCCAGCAGCCAAGAAAGGGGGCTGTTACAAGAGACCCAGTACTTC. This sequence encodes CASSQERGLLQETQYF.